This record concerns one T cell receptor beta chain sequence. Its matching antigen is unknown. These data belong to a study of Tregs in tolerant kidney transplant recipients. V was cut by 5 bases and J by 5 bases, with 16 bases left in between. The length of the CDR3 is 14 residues. Germline V CDR1 and CDR2: PRHDT, FYEKMQ (reference sequence). The nonmyeloablative bone marrow transplants came from related graft donors, with transient mixed chimerism. Thawed PBMCs were FACS-sorted into unstimulated CD4+CD25+CD127- regulatory T cells, CD4+CD25- non-regulatory cells, CD4 and CD8 cells. Study-wide points: Donor-specific Treg expansion exceeded global Treg expansion in tolerant patients, suggesting antigen drive. For some patients, primers changed over time, blocking nucleotide-level comparison.

Libraries were prepared by immunoSEQ multiplex PCR; TCRdb keeps only in-frame clonotypes and omits some of them. The top ten hold more than 1.5% of the sample, which has 84,000 or so clones, roughly 93% seen once. The origin of this receptor is a human patient who received a combined kidney and bone marrow transplant. The graft donor may account for some of the T cells. The sequencing used CD4+ T cells from blood (PBMCs), collected 12 months after the transplant. The gene calls are TRBV13 and TRBJ2-7, with a possible D match to TRBD2 (5 bases). CDR3 in amino acids: CASSPLLSGNEQYF. CDR3 in DNA: TGTGCCAGCAGCCCATTGTTATCCGGGAACGAGCAGTACTTC.